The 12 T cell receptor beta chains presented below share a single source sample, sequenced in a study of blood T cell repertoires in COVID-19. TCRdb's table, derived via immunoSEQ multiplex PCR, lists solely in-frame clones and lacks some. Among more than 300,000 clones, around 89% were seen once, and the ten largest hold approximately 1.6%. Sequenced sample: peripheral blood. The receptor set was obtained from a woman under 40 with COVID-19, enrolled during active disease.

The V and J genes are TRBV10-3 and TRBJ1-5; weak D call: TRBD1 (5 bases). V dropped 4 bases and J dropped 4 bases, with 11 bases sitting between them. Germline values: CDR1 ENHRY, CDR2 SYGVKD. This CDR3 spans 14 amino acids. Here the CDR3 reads CAISASGGNQPQHF. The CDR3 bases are TGTGCCATCAGTGCCTCGGGGGGAAATCAGCCCCAGCATTTT.

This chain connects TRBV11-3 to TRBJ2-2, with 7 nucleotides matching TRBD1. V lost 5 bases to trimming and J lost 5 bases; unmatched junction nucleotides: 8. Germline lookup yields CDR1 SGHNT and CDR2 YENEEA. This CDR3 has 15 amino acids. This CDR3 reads CASSQSRGLTGELFF. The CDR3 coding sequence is TGTGCCAGCAGCCAGTCCAGGGGGTTAACCGGGGAGCTGTTTTTT.

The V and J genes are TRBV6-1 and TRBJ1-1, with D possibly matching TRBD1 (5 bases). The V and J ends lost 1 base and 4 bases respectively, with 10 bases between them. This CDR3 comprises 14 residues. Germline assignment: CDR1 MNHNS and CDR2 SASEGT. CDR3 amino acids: CASSEEDIRTEAFF. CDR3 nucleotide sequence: TGTGCCAGCAGTGAAGAGGACATCCGCACTGAAGCTTTCTTT.

In DNA form, the CDR3 reads TGTGCCAGCAGTTCCCCCCGAGGGCTAGCGGGGGGGCGGGAGACCCAGTACTTC. Protein sequence: CASSSPRGLAGGRETQYF. The chain recombines TRBV27 with TRBJ2-5; 12 bases agree with TRBD2. V lost 4 bases and J lost 5; bases outside the gene matches: 14. This CDR3 spans 18 amino acids. Germline CDR1 is MNHEY and CDR2 is SMNVEV (reference sequence).

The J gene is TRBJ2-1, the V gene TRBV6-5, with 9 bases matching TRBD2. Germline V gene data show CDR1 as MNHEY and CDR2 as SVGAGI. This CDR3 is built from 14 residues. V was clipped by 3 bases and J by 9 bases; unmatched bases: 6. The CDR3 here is CASSYAGGVGEQFF. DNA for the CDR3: TGTGCCAGCAGTTATGCGGGGGGGGTTGGTGAGCAGTTCTTC.

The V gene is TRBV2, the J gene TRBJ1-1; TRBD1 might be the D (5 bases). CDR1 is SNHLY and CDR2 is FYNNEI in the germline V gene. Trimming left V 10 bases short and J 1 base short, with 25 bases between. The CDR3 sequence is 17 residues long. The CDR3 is CATPPAGRTEGNTEAFF. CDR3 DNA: TGTGCCACCCCCCCGGCAGGGAGAACGGAGGGGAACACTGAAGCTTTCTTT.

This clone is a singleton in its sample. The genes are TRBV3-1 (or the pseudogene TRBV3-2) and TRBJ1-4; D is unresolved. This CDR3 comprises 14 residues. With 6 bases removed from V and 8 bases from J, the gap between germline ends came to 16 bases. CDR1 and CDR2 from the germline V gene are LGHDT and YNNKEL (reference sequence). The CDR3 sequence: CASSKGGDREKLFF. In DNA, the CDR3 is TGTGCCAGCAGTAAGGGCGGGGATAGGGAAAAACTGTTTTTT.

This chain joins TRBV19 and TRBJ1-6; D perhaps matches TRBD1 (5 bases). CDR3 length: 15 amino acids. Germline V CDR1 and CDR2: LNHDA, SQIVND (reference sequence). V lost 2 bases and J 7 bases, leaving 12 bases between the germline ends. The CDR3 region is CASSIYKGPNSPLHF. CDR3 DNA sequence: TGTGCCAGTAGTATATATAAGGGGCCGAATTCACCCCTCCACTTT. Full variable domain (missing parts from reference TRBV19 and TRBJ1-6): DGGITQSPKYLFRKEGQNVTLSCEQNLNHDAMYWYRQDPGQGLRLIYYSQIVNDFQKGDIAEGYSVSREKKESFPLTVTSAQKNPTAFYLCASSIYKGPNSPLHFGNGTRLTVT.

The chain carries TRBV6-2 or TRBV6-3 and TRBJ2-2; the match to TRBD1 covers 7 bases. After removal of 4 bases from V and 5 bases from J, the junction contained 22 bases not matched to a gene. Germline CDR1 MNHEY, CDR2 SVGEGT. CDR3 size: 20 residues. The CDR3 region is CASSSPRRQGLRVGTGELFF. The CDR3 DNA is TGTGCCAGCAGTTCGCCCCGGCGACAGGGCCTCCGGGTAGGGACCGGGGAGCTGTTTTTT.

The chain's CDR3 is CASSLPQQKETQYF. The CDR3 DNA follows: TGTGCCAGCAGCCTCCCACAGCAGAAAGAGACCCAGTACTTC. The chain carries TRBV5-4 and TRBJ2-5; D remains unclear. The CDR3 length is 14 residues. The V and J ends lost 4 bases and 3 bases respectively, with 13 bases between them. Germline V gives CDR1 SGHNT, CDR2 YYREEE (reference sequence).

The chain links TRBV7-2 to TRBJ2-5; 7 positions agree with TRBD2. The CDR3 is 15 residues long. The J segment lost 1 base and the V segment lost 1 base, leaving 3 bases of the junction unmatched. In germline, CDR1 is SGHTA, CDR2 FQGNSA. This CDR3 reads CASSLVASGQETQYF. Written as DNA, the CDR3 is TGTGCCAGCAGCTTAGTGGCTAGCGGCCAAGAGACCCAGTACTTC.

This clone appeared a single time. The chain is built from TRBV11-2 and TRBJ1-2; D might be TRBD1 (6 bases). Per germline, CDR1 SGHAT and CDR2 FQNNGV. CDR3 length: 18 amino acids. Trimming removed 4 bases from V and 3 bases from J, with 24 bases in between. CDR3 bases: TGTGCCAGCAGCTCCACTCGCGGGGGCGCAAGGCAAGACTATGGCTACACCTTC. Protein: CASSSTRGGARQDYGYTF.